This T cell receptor (beta chain) was profiled in a study of cytomegalovirus exposure and HLA in healthy donors. Points from the study as a whole: An ancestry cluster, one associated with Asian ancestry, reportedly showed fewer N-insertions than the 666-donor mean in a later analysis. According to the study, 160 or so TCR beta chains were cytomegalovirus-associated. In an earlier analysis, productive rearrangement rates for most beta V segments clustered near 87% or 30%. Cytomegalovirus status was reportedly diagnosed by the classifier with high specificity and sensitivity.

As to this clone: Its target is not known.

The CDR3 is 14 residues long. Germline V CDR1 and CDR2: SGHTA, FQGNSA. V gave up 1 base and J gave up 0 bases, with 6 bases separating them. Vbeta (60) and Jbeta (13) primers were used in the PCR. TCRdb's table, derived via immunoSEQ multiplex PCR, lists solely in-frame clones and lacks some. The repertoire has roughly 150,000 clones, approximately 77% of them found once; the top ten carry under 2.5%. The chain uses TRBV7-2 and TRBJ2-5; D is unclear. The sequenced sample consisted of PBMCs. This clonotype was sampled from a young man in good health and CMV-seronegative. CDR3 DNA sequence: TGTGCCAGCAGCTTAGGGCTCTACCAAGAGACCCAGTACTTC. The encoded protein is CASSLGLYQETQYF. Filled out from reference TRBV7-2 and TRBJ2-5, the complete variable domain reads GAGVSQSPSNKVTEKGKDVELRCDPISGHTALYWYRQSLGQGLEFLIYFQGNSAPDKSGLPSDRFSAERTGGSVSTLTIQRTQQEDSAVYLCASSLGLYQETQYFGPGTRLLVL.